This T cell receptor (beta chain) was profiled in a study of CD8 T cells in Susac syndrome. For the study at large: Sequenced Susac syndrome patients included 5 or 6 with clinically active disease and eight in remission.

From blood CD8+ and CD4+ T cells, TCR beta sequences were generated. TEMRA cells underwent FACS enrichment and CD8+ and CD4+ T cells underwent negative isolation. Reverse transcription of about 0.5 to 1 ug RNA was performed with random hexamers. By means of immunoSEQ multiplex PCR, TCR beta CDR3 spanning 54 Vbeta and 13 Jbeta underwent amplification. One entry per CDR3 protein results from TCRdb running MiXCR on the immunoSEQ multiplex PCR reads. In the table there are 200,000 to 300,000 distinct CDR3 sequences, almost 97% of which are singletons. CDR1 and CDR2 from the germline V gene are SQVTM and ANQGSEA. CDR3 length: 17 amino acids. V was pared by 1 base and J by 1 base, with 12 bases of the junction left unmatched.

The TCR was taken from a human donor with Susac syndrome. The chain is built from TRBV29-1 and TRBJ2-5; 7 bases are shared with TRBD2. The sample was CD4+ T cells from PBMCs. The CDR3 coding sequence is TGCAGCGTTGAAGCCGGGTCTAGCGGACGTACCCAAGAGACCCAGTACTTC. Translating gives CSVEAGSSGRTQETQYF.